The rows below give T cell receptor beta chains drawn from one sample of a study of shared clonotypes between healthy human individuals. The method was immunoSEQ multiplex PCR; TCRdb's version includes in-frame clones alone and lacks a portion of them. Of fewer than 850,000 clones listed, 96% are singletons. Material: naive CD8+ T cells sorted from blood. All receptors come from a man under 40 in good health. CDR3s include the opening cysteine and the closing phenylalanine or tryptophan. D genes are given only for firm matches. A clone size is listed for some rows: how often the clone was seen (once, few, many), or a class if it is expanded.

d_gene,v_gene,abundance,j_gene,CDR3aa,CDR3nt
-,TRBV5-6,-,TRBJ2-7,CASSLGGSPVTYEQYF,TGTGCCAGCAGCTTGGGTGGTTCCCCCGTCACCTACGAGCAGTACTTC
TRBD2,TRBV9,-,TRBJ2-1,CASSAPGRGNEQFF,TGTGCCAGCAGCGCCCCAGGGAGGGGTAATGAGCAGTTCTTC
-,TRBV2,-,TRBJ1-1,CASSDWNMNTEAFF,TGTGCCAGCAGTGACTGGAATATGAACACTGAAGCTTTCTTT
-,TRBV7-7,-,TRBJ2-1,CASSLDRSSYNEQFF,TGTGCCAGCAGCTTAGACCGGAGCTCCTACAATGAGCAGTTCTTC
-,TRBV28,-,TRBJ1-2,CASKRGGDGYTF,TGTGCCAGCAAGCGGGGTGGGGATGGCTACACCTTC
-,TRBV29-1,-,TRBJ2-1,CSVGDSEQFF,TGCAGCGTCGGGGACTCTGAGCAGTTCTTC
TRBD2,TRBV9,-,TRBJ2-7,CASSFGTSGSYEQYF,TGTGCCAGCAGCTTCGGGACTAGCGGATCCTACGAGCAGTACTTC
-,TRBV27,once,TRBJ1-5,CASSSTGSNQPQHF,TGTGCCAGCAGTTCGACAGGCTCCAATCAGCCCCAGCATTTT
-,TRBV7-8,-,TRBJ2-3,CASSSPGVKVWADTQYF,TGTGCCAGCAGCTCACCGGGTGTTAAGGTTTGGGCAGATACGCAGTATTTT
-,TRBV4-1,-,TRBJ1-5,CASSHDQTGGANQPQHF,TGCGCCAGCAGCCATGATCAGACCGGGGGAGCCAATCAGCCCCAGCATTTT
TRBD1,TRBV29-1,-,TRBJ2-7,CSVTRAGTGPSEQYF,TGCAGCGTTACGAGGGCGGGGACAGGGCCATCCGAGCAGTACTTC
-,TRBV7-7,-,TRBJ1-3,CASSLVLEIQDTIYF,TGTGCTAGCAGCTTAGTCTTGGAAATACAGGACACCATATATTTT
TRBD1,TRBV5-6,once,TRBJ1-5,CASSLTGDQPQHF,TGTGCCAGCAGCTTGACAGGGGATCAGCCCCAGCATTTT
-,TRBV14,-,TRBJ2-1,CASSQEPRRPNNEQFF,TGTGCCAGCAGCCAAGAACCCAGGAGACCAAACAATGAGCAGTTCTTC
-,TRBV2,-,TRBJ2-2,CASSETYEELFF,TGTGCCAGCAGTGAAACGTATGAGGAGCTGTTTTTT
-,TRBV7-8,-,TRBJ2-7,CASSLETPESYEQYF,TGTGCCAGCAGCTTAGAGACCCCGGAATCCTACGAGCAGTACTTC
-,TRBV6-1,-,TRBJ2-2,CASGGLATNTGELFF,TGTGCCAGCGGCGGGCTAGCGACTAACACCGGGGAGCTGTTTTTT
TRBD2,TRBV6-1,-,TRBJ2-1,CASSPLGAGVDEQFF,TGTGCCAGCAGCCCCCTAGGAGCGGGAGTTGATGAGCAGTTCTTC
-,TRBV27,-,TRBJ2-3,CASRGSTDTQYF,TGTGCCAGCAGGGGGAGCACAGATACGCAGTATTTT